A selection of T cell receptor beta chains follows, all from one sample in a study of blood T cell repertoires in COVID-19. Profiled with immunoSEQ multiplex PCR; TCRdb holds only in-frame clones, not every one. This sample yields a few hundred thousand clones, of which about 88% are seen a single time; about 4% belongs to the top ten. The source material was PBMCs or T cells enriched from blood (not recorded which). The receptors stem from a man aged 30 to 39 with acute COVID-19. Each CDR3 is given with its conserved first and last residue. The D gene is left open where the match is weak. Where a row states a size, it is once, few, many or the class of an expanded clone; other rows omit it.

V: TRBV12-3/TRBV12-4
J: TRBJ1-1
D: .
size: once
length: 13
CDR3: CASTHTGNTEAFF
DNA: TGTGCCAGCACCCACACAGGGAACACTGAAGCTTTCTTT

V: TRBV7-8
J: TRBJ2-1
D: TRBD2
size: .
length: 15
CDR3: CASSSTSGGHNEQFF
DNA: TGTGCCAGCAGCTCAACTAGCGGGGGACACAATGAGCAGTTCTTC

V: TRBV6-4
J: TRBJ1-6
D: TRBD1
size: .
length: 13
CDR3: CASSETGVRPLHF
DNA: TGTGCCAGCAGTGAAACAGGGGTTCGGCCCCTCCACTTT

V: TRBV18
J: TRBJ2-2
D: .
size: .
length: 14
CDR3: CASSLRELMGELFF
DNA: TGTGCCAGCTCCCTTCGGGAACTCATGGGGGAGCTGTTTTTT

V: TRBV28
J: TRBJ1-4
D: .
size: .
length: 17
CDR3: CASSTPTGPASNEKLFF
DNA: TGTGCCAGCAGCACTCCGACAGGACCCGCCTCTAATGAAAAACTGTTTTTT

V: TRBV10-3
J: TRBJ1-1
D: .
size: .
length: 13
CDR3: CAISELRGTEAFF
DNA: TGTGCCATCAGTGAGTTGCGGGGCACTGAAGCTTTCTTT

V: TRBV6-5
J: TRBJ2-3
D: .
size: .
length: 12
CDR3: CASIPPGDTQYF
DNA: TGTGCCAGCATCCCTCCAGGCGATACGCAGTATTTT

V: TRBV14
J: TRBJ2-1
D: TRBD2
size: .
length: 14
CDR3: CASSQASGYNEQFF
DNA: TGTGCCAGCAGCCAAGCTAGCGGCTACAATGAGCAGTTCTTC

V: TRBV18
J: TRBJ2-1
D: TRBD2
size: once
length: 13
CDR3: CASSGTKNNEQFF
DNA: TGTGCCAGCTCCGGGACTAAAAACAATGAGCAGTTCTTC

V: TRBV7-3
J: TRBJ2-1
D: TRBD2
size: .
length: 16
CDR3: CASSSTGGSSYNEQFF
DNA: TGTGCCAGCAGCTCTACGGGAGGAAGCTCCTACAATGAGCAGTTCTTC

V: TRBV6-1
J: TRBJ2-2
D: TRBD1
size: .
length: 15
CDR3: CASSTTGTNTGELFF
DNA: TGTGCCAGCAGTACGACAGGGACGAACACCGGGGAGCTGTTTTTT

V: TRBV28
J: TRBJ1-1
D: .
size: .
length: 15
CDR3: CASNPGEGRNTEAFF
DNA: TGTGCCAGCAACCCTGGGGAGGGGCGGAACACTGAAGCTTTCTTT

V: TRBV7-3
J: TRBJ2-5
D: TRBD2
size: few
length: 17
CDR3: CASSPQGASGSMETQYF
DNA: TGTGCCAGCAGCCCTCAGGGGGCTAGCGGGAGCATGGAGACCCAGTACTTC

V: TRBV19
J: TRBJ1-5
D: .
size: .
length: 15
CDR3: CASSILAPSNQPQHF
DNA: TGTGCCAGTAGTATACTGGCCCCCAGCAATCAGCCCCAGCATTTT

V: TRBV9
J: TRBJ2-1
D: .
size: .
length: 15
CDR3: CASSQPRGFYNEQFF
DNA: TGTGCCAGCAGCCAACCCAGGGGATTCTACAATGAGCAGTTCTTC

V: TRBV5-1
J: TRBJ1-3
D: .
size: .
length: 15
CDR3: CASSLTTSSGNTIYF
DNA: TGCGCCAGCAGCTTGACGACAAGCTCTGGAAACACCATATATTTT

V: TRBV19
J: TRBJ2-2
D: TRBD2
size: .
length: 15
CDR3: CASNPQGGITGELFF
DNA: TGTGCCAGTAATCCGCAGGGAGGGATCACCGGGGAGCTGTTTTTT

V: TRBV7-2
J: TRBJ1-4
D: TRBD1
size: .
length: 14
CDR3: CASSRDSVNEKLFF
DNA: TGTGCCAGCAGCCGGGACAGCGTCAATGAAAAACTGTTTTTT

V: TRBV11-2
J: TRBJ1-1
D: TRBD1
size: .
length: 14
CDR3: CASSLVEGATEAFF
DNA: TGTGCCAGCAGCTTAGTAGAGGGGGCCACTGAAGCTTTCTTT

V: TRBV12-3/TRBV12-4
J: TRBJ1-4
D: .
size: .
length: 13
CDR3: CASGWQVLEKLFF
DNA: TGTGCCAGCGGGTGGCAGGTTCTTGAAAAACTGTTTTTT

V: TRBV7-9
J: TRBJ1-2
D: .
size: .
length: 14
CDR3: CASRATDNPAGYTF
DNA: TGTGCCAGCAGGGCCACGGACAACCCTGCTGGCTACACCTTC

V: TRBV28
J: TRBJ1-2
D: TRBD1
size: .
length: 14
CDR3: CASSLSDRLGGYTF
DNA: TGTGCCAGCAGTTTATCGGACAGGTTGGGTGGCTACACCTTC

V: TRBV3-1/TRBV3-2
J: TRBJ1-1
D: TRBD1
size: .
length: 14
CDR3: CASSQDNRGAEAFF
DNA: TGTGCCAGCAGCCAAGATAACAGGGGGGCTGAAGCTTTCTTT

V: TRBV3-1/TRBV3-2
J: TRBJ1-2
D: .
size: .
length: 15
CDR3: CASSQFGETYYGYTF
DNA: TGTGCCAGCAGCCAATTCGGGGAAACCTACTATGGCTACACCTTC

V: TRBV9
J: TRBJ1-1
D: .
size: .
length: 17
CDR3: CASSPFRAQGLNTEAFF
DNA: TGTGCCAGCAGCCCTTTCCGGGCACAGGGTCTAAACACTGAAGCTTTCTTT

V: TRBV30
J: TRBJ2-5
D: .
size: .
length: 11
CDR3: CAWSVRGTQYF
DNA: TGTGCCTGGAGTGTAAGGGGGACCCAGTACTTC

V: TRBV5-5
J: TRBJ1-6
D: .
size: .
length: 17
CDR3: CASSSYPGALMYSPLHF
DNA: TGTGCCAGCAGCTCTTACCCAGGGGCCCTAATGTATTCACCCCTCCACTTT

V: TRBV5-1
J: TRBJ1-2
D: TRBD1
size: .
length: 13
CDR3: CASSPTGTGPLTF
DNA: TGTGCCAGCAGCCCTACCGGGACAGGCCCGCTAACCTTC